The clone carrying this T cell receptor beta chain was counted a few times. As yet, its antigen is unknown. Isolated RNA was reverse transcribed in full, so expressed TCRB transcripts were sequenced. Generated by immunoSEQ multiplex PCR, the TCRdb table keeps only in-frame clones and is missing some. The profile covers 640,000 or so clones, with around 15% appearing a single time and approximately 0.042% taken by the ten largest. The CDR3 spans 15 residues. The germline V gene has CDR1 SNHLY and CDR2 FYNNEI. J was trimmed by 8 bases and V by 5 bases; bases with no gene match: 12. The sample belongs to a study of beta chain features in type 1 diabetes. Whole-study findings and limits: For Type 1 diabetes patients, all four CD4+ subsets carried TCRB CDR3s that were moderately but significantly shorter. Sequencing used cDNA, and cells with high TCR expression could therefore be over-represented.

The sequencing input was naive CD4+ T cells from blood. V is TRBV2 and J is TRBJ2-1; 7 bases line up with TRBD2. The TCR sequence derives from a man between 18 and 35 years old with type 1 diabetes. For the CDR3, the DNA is TGTGCCAGCAGTATAAGGGTGGGAGGGCGGCATGAGCAGTTCTTC. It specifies CASSIRVGGRHEQFF.